This note documents a single T cell receptor (beta chain) sequence. The record originates from a study of CD8+ T cells in alopecia areata. As for treatment: oral pan-JAK inhibitor, 5-10 mg twice daily. In alopecia areata patients, both lesional scalp punch biopsies and peripheral blood were collected. PBMCs were stained for CD3, CD4 and CD8, and CD4+ and CD8+ T cells were sorted. From germline, CDR1 is MNHEY and CDR2 SMNVEV (reference sequence). V lost 1 base, J lost 4 bases, and 14 bases lay in between. The length of the CDR3 is 15 residues. TCR sequencing used cDNA made by reverse transcription of extracted RNA. Data came from immunoSEQ multiplex PCR; TCRdb stores just in-frame clones and leaves some out. Of 120,000 to 150,000 clones in the sample, 85% to 90% were seen once.

The TCR was taken from a human donor with alopecia areata. The V call is TRBV27, the J call TRBJ2-7; a weak D match, TRBD1 (5 bases). The sample consisted of CD8+ T cells sorted from blood, taken at week 4, from a patient treated with tofacitinib. CDR3 in amino acids: CASSLLLGRQYEQYF. The DNA for the CDR3 is TGTGCCAGCAGTTTATTGTTGGGCAGACAGTACGAGCAGTACTTC.